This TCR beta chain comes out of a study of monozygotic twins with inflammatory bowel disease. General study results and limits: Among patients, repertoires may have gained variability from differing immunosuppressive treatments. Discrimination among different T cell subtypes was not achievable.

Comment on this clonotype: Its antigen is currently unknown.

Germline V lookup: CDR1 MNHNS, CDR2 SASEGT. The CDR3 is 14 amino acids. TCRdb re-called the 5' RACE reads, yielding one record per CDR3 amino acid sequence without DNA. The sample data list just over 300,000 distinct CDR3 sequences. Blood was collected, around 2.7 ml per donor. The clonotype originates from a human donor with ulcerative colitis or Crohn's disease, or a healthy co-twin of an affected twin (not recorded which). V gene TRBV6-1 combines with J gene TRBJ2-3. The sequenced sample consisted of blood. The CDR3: CASSVGTSRDTQYF.